This T cell receptor (beta chain) appears in the sequencing data of a study of regulatory T cells in long-lasting Graves disease. Time point described: newly diagnosed GD, antithyroid drugs for less than 3 months. TCR sequences were obtained from RNA taken from PBMCs. Trimming pared 3 bases from V and 3 bases from J, leaving 12 bases between. Per germline, CDR1 MGHDK and CDR2 SYGVNS. The CDR3 spans 15 residues. Researchers made TCR beta libraries by using iRepertoire HTBI primers and running Arm-PCR on CDR3 regions. From the multiplex PCR reads, TCRdb called clonotypes with MiXCR, one entry per CDR3 protein. The repertoire holds over 500,000 distinct CDR3 sequences, with roughly 15% as singletons. The same data also went into a second study, on T cells in Graves' hyperthyroidism and ophthalmopathy.

The sample in question was peripheral blood mononuclear cells (PBMCs), obtained at new diagnosis, from a patient treated with antithyroid drugs. The chain links TRBV25-1 to TRBJ2-1; possibly TRBD2 for D (6 bases). The sequence was obtained from a man between 18 and 35 years old with Graves disease. The CDR3 loop reads CASSDEGRGYNEQFF. The CDR3, as DNA: TGTGCCAGCAGTGACGAGGGGCGGGGCTACAATGAGCAGTTCTTC.